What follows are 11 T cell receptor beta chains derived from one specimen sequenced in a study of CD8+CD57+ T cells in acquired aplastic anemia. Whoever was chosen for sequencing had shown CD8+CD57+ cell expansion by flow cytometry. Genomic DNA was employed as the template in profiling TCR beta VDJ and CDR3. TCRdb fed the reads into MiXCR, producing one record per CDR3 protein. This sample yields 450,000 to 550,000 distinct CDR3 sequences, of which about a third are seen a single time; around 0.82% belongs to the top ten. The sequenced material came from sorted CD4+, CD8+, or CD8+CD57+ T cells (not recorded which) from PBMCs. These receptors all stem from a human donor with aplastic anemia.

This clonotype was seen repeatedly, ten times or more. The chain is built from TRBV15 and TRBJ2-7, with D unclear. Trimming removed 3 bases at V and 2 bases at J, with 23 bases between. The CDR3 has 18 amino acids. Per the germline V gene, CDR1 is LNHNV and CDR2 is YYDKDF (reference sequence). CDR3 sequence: CATSRYHSDRFLTYEQYF. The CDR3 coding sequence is TGTGCCACCAGCAGGTACCACTCGGACCGTTTCCTTACCTACGAGCAGTACTTC. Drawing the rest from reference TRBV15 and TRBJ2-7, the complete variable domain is DAMVIQNPRYQVTQFGKPVTLSCSQTLNHNVMYWYQQKSSQAPKLLFHYYDKDFNNEADTPDNFQSRRPNTSFCFLDIRSPGLGDTAMYLCATSRYHSDRFLTYEQYFGPGTRLTVT.

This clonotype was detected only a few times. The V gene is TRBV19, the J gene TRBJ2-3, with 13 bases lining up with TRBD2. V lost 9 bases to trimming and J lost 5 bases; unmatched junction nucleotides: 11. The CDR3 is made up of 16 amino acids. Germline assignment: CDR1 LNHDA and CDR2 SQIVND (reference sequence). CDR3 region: CASQSGTSGERDTQYF. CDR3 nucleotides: TGTGCCAGCCAGTCCGGGACTAGCGGGGAAAGAGATACGCAGTATTTT.

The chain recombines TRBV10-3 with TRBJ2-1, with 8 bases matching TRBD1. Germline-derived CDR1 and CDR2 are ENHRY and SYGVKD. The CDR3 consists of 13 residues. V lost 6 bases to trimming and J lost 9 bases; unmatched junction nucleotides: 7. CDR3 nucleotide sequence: TGTGCCATCAGCCAAGACAGGGGCGGTGAGCAGTTCTTC. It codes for CAISQDRGGEQFF.

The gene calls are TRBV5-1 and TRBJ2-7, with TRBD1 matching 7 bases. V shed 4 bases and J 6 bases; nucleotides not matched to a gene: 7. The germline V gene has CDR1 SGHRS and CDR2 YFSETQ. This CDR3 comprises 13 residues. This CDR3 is CASSRGTAPEQYF. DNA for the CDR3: TGCGCCAGCAGCCGAGGGACAGCCCCCGAGCAGTACTTC.

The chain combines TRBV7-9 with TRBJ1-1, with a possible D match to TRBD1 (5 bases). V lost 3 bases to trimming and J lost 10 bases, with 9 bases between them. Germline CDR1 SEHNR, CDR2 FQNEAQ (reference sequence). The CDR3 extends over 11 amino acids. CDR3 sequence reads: CASSFRDGAFF. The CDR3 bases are TGTGCCAGCAGCTTTCGGGACGGAGCTTTCTTT.

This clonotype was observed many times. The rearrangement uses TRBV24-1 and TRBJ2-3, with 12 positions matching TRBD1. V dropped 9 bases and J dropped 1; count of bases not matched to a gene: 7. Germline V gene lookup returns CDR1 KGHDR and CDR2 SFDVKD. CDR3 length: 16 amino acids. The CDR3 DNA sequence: TGTGCCACCTCCGGGACAGGGGGCACCGGCACAGATACGCAGTATTTT. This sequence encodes CATSGTGGTGTDTQYF.

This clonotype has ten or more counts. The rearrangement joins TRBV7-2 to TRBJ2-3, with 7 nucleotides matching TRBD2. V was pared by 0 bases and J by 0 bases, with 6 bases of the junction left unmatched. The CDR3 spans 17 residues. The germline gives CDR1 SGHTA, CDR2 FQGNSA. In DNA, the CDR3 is TGTGCCAGCAGCTTAGCGCCGACTAGCCCAAGCACAGATACGCAGTATTTT. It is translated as CASSLAPTSPSTDTQYF.

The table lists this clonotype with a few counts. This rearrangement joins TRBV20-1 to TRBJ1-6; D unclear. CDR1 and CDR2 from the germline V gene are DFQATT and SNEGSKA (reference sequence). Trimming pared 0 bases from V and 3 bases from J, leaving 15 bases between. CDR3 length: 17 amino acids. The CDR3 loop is CSARDSPRGFYNSPLHF. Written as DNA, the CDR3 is TGCAGTGCTAGAGATTCGCCCCGAGGGTTCTATAATTCACCCCTCCACTTT.

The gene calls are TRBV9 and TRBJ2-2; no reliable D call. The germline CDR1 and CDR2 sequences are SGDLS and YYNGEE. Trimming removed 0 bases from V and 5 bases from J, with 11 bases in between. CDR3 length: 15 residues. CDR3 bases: TGTGCCAGCAGCGTAGGAAATGTGGGAACCGGGGAGCTGTTTTTT. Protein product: CASSVGNVGTGELFF.

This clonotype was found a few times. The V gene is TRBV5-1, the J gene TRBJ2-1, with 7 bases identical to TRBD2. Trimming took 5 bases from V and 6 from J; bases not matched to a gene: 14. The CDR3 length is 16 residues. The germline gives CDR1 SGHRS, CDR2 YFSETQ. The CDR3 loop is CASSIRGGSSPNEQFF. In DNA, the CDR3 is TGCGCCAGCAGTATTAGAGGCGGGAGTTCCCCCAATGAGCAGTTCTTC.

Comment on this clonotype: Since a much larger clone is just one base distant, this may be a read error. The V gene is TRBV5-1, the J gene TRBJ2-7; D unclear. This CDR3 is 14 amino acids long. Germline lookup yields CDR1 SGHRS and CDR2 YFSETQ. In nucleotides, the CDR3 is TGCGCCGGCAGCTTGCCGACGGTTATCCACGAGCAGTACTTC. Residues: CAGSLPTVIHEQYF.